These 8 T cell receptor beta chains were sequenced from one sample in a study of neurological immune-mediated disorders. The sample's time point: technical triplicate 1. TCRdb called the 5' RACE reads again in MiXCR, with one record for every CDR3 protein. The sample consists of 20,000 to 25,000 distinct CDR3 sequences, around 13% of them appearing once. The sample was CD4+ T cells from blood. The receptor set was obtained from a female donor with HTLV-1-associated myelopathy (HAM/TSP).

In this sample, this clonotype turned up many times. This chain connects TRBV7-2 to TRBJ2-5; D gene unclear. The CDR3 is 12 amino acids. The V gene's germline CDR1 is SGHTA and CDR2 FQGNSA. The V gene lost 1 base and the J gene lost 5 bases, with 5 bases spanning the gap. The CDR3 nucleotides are TGTGCCAGCAGCTTAGTAGGGGAGACCCAGTACTTC. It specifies CASSLVGETQYF. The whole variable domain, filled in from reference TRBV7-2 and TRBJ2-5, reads GAGVSQSPSNKVTEKGKDVELRCDPISGHTALYWYRQSLGQGLEFLIYFQGNSAPDKSGLPSDRFSAERTGGSVSTLTIQRTQQEDSAVYLCASSLVGETQYFGPGTRLLVL.

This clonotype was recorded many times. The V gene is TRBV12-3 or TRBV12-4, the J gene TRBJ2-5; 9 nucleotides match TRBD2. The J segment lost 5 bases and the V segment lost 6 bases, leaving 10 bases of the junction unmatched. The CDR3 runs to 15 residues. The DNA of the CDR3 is TGTGCCAGCAGGCAGGGACTAGCCTTAACGGAGACCCAGTACTTC. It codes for CASRQGLALTETQYF.

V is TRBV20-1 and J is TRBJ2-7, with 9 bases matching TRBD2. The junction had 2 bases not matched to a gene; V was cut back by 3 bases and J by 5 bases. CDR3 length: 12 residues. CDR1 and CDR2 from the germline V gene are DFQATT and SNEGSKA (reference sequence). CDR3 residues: CSARTSGNEQYF. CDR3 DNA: TGCAGTGCTAGGACTAGCGGCAACGAGCAGTACTTC.

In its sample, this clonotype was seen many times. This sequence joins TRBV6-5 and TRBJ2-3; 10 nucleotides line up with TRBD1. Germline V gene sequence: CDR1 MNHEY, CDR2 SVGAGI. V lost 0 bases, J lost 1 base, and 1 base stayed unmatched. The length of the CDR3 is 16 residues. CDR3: CASSYSGQGGTDTQYF. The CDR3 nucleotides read TGTGCCAGCAGTTACTCCGGACAGGGGGGCACAGATACGCAGTATTTT.

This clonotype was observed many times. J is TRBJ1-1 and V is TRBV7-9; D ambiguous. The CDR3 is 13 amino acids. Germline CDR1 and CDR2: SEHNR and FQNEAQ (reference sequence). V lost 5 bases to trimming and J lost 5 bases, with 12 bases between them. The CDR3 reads CASSPDVGTEAFF. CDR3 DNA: TGTGCCAGCAGCCCGGACGTCGGTACTGAAGCTTTCTTT.

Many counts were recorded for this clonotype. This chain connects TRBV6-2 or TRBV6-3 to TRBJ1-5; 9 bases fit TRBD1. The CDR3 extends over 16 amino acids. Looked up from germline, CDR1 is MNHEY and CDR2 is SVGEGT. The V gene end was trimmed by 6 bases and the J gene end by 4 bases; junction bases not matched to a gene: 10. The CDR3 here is CASSFYSTGGNQPQHF. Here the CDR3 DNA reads TGTGCCAGCAGCTTTTACTCGACAGGGGGGAATCAGCCCCAGCATTTT.

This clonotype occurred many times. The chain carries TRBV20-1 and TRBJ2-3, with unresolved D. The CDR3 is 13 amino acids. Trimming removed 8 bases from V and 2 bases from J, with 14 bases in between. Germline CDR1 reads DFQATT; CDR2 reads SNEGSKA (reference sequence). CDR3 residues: CSSRPSVTDTQYF. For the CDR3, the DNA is TGCAGTTCCAGGCCTAGTGTCACAGATACGCAGTATTTT.

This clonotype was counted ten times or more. CDR3 amino acids: CASSYSRTGRTEAFF. The CDR3 region has the DNA TGTGCCAGCAGTTACTCGAGGACAGGGAGAACTGAAGCTTTCTTT. The chain employs TRBV6-5 and TRBJ1-1, with TRBD1 identical over 8 bases. V lost 0 bases to trimming and J lost 5 bases; unmatched junction nucleotides: 5. The germline V gene has CDR1 MNHEY and CDR2 SVGAGI. This CDR3 comprises 15 residues.